The T cell receptor (beta chain) described here comes from a study of cytomegalovirus exposure and HLA in healthy donors. About the research overall: The 550 to 800 first-cohort repertoires and the roughly 120 validation repertoires shared the same platform, a later analysis reported. Study-level results: The TCR clusters that emerged in the first cohort tended, a later analysis found, to co-occur in the 120 validation repertoires. In vitro, three CMV-associated chains proved specific for CMV antigens.

Only in-frame clones appear in the TCRdb table, and some are missing; sequencing was by immunoSEQ multiplex PCR. The sample yields about 190,000 clones, approximately 85% seen once. In regard to this clone: Its antigen is unknown.

The CDR3 extends over 15 amino acids. The V gene end was trimmed by 2 bases and the J gene end by 6 bases; junction bases not matched to a gene: 6. Per the germline V gene, CDR1 is ENHRY and CDR2 is SYGVKD. The TCR sequence derives from a woman younger than 30 in good health and CMV-seronegative. The chain carries TRBV10-3 and TRBJ1-2; 10 bases agree with TRBD1. The sample consisted of PBMCs. Written as DNA, the CDR3 is TGTGCCATCAGTGAGCCGACAGGGGGCGCGAATGGCTACACCTTC. Encoded protein: CAISEPTGGANGYTF.